The 21 T cell receptor beta chains given below trace back to one sample, sequenced in a study of technical replicates of blood from a handful of donors. The repertoire was sequenced with immunoSEQ multiplex PCR; TCRdb's copy has only in-frame clones and lacks some. The data show 45,000 to 50,000 clones, approximately 90% seen once. The specimen sequenced was PBMCs. Receptors originate from a human donor in good health. Some clones in this sample may be carry-over from other donors' samples.

The genes are TRBV18 and TRBJ2-7, with D perhaps matching TRBD2 (6 bases). CDR1 KGHSH and CDR2 LQKENI come from the germline V gene. Between the trimmed V and J ends, which lost 3 bases and 2 bases, there was a span of 14 bases. The CDR3 is 15 amino acids. CDR3 residues: CASSPSGSRPYEQYF. The CDR3 nucleotides read TGTGCCAGCTCACCGTCCGGGAGCAGACCCTACGAGCAGTACTTC. Full variable domain (rest looked up from reference TRBV18 and TRBJ2-7): NAGVMQNPRHLVRRRGQEARLRCSPMKGHSHVYWYRQLPEEGLKFMVYLQKENIIDESGMPKERFSAEFPKEGPSILRIQQVVRGDSAAYFCASSPSGSRPYEQYFGPGTRLTVT.

V gene TRBV11-3 combines with J gene TRBJ2-3, with 10 nucleotides matching TRBD1. The V segment lost 5 bases and the J segment 5 bases; nucleotides outside the gene matches: 4. Germline CDR1 SGHNT, CDR2 YENEEA. The CDR3 sequence is 14 residues long. Here the CDR3 DNA reads TGTGCCAGCAGCGCCGGGACAGGGGTAGATACGCAGTATTTT. This sequence encodes CASSAGTGVDTQYF.

The chain recombines TRBV5-4 with TRBJ2-5, with 10 positions matching TRBD1. V gave up 4 bases and J gave up 2 bases; unmatched junction bases: 8. CDR3 length: 16 amino acids. Germline V gene lookup returns CDR1 SGHNT and CDR2 YYREEE (reference sequence). The CDR3 loop is CASSPFLDRGQETQYF. The CDR3 DNA follows: TGTGCCAGCAGCCCCTTTCTGGACAGGGGGCAAGAGACCCAGTACTTC.

The gene calls are TRBV6-1 and TRBJ1-5; the match to TRBD1 covers 8 bases. The CDR3 is made up of 15 amino acids. Germline trimming cut 3 bases from V and 9 bases from J; bases unmatched to any gene: 10. Germline V CDR1 and CDR2: MNHNS, SASEGT. The chain's CDR3 is CASSDRGQGARPQHF. CDR3 sequence (DNA): TGTGCCAGCAGTGATCGGGGGCAGGGGGCAAGGCCCCAGCATTTT.

The chain carries TRBV6-1 and TRBJ2-2; D may be TRBD2 (6 bases). Trimming cost V 3 bases and J 7 bases, with 18 bases left between them. In germline, CDR1 is MNHNS, CDR2 SASEGT. CDR3 size: 16 residues. CDR3 amino acids: CASSDPGSRSGGELFF. As DNA, the CDR3 is TGTGCCAGCAGTGACCCCGGGAGCAGGAGTGGCGGGGAGCTGTTTTTT.

The chain couples TRBV18 to TRBJ1-2; D remains ambiguous. The CDR3 covers 13 residues. V lost 3 bases and J lost 4, with 9 bases in between. The germline gives CDR1 KGHSH, CDR2 LQKENI. CDR3 amino acids: CASSPDEGYGYTF. Written as DNA, the CDR3 is TGTGCCAGCTCACCTGACGAGGGCTATGGCTACACCTTC.

The rearrangement joins TRBV30 to TRBJ1-6; no clear D. Germline CDR1 reads GTSNPN; CDR2 reads SVGIG (reference sequence). Between the trimmed V and J ends, which lost 2 bases and 1 base, there was a span of 9 bases. The CDR3 covers 15 residues. Here the CDR3 reads CAWSREVSYNSPLHF. In DNA form, the CDR3 reads TGTGCCTGGAGTAGGGAGGTTTCCTATAATTCACCCCTCCACTTT.

The chain links TRBV7-8 to TRBJ2-3; D perhaps matches TRBD2 (6 bases). V lost 5 bases to trimming and J lost 2 bases, with 11 bases between them. Germline CDR1 and CDR2: SGHVS and FQNEAQ. The CDR3 is made up of 14 amino acids. DNA of the CDR3: TGTGCCAGCAGCCGGGGACTTGACACAGATACGCAGTATTTT. Translation: CASSRGLDTDTQYF.

This clone was detected once. The chain has TRBV7-2 and TRBJ2-7, with D tentatively TRBD2 (5 bases). This CDR3 comprises 14 residues. V was trimmed by 5 bases and J by 1 base, leaving 12 bases between them. In germline, CDR1 is SGHTA, CDR2 FQGNSA. The DNA for the CDR3 is TGTGCCAGCAGCCTAACAACGGGGTCCTACGAGCAGTACTTC. Amino acids: CASSLTTGSYEQYF.

The chain joins TRBV18 to TRBJ1-2; no clear D. This CDR3 contains 13 residues. CDR1 KGHSH and CDR2 LQKENI come from the germline V gene. V lost 3 bases and J 5 bases, leaving 10 bases between the germline ends. DNA for the CDR3: TGTGCCAGCTCACCTGGTGGGCCTTATGGCTACACCTTC. Translating gives CASSPGGPYGYTF.

The CDR3 loop is CASSLPGGTYEQYF. CDR3 bases: TGTGCCAGCAGCTTGCCAGGGGGGACCTACGAGCAGTACTTC. The V and J genes are TRBV5-4 and TRBJ2-7; D might be TRBD1 (7 bases). Trimming pared 1 base from V and 2 bases from J, leaving 10 bases between. This CDR3 has 14 amino acids. Per germline, CDR1 SGHNT and CDR2 YYREEE (reference sequence).

CDR3 sequence reads: CASRATSGSYEQYF. DNA of the CDR3: TGTGCCAGTAGGGCGACTAGCGGGTCCTACGAGCAGTACTTC. The rearrangement uses TRBV19 and TRBJ2-7; TRBD2 matches 10 bases. V lost 6 bases and J lost 1; bases outside the gene matches: 3. This CDR3 has 14 residues. Germline assignment: CDR1 LNHDA and CDR2 SQIVND (reference sequence).

The V and J genes are TRBV6-5 and TRBJ1-1; 7 bases align to TRBD1. This CDR3 spans 15 amino acids. Germline V lookup: CDR1 MNHEY, CDR2 SVGAGI. Trimming removed 2 bases from V and 2 bases from J; junction bases left unmatched: 5. DNA of the CDR3: TGTGCCAGCAGTTACAGAGGACAGGCTAACACTGAAGCTTTCTTT. Amino acids: CASSYRGQANTEAFF.

The rearrangement uses TRBV12-5 and TRBJ2-5; 8 nucleotides agree with TRBD1. With V trimmed by 7 bases and J by 5 bases, 6 bases remained unmatched. Looked up from germline, CDR1 is LGHNT and CDR2 is FRNRAP. There are 13 residues in the CDR3. The CDR3 protein is CASAKDRVETQYF. The CDR3 DNA reads as TGTGCTAGTGCCAAGGACAGGGTCGAGACCCAGTACTTC.

This chain joins TRBV18 and TRBJ2-7, with 12 bases identical to TRBD2. With V trimmed by 3 bases and J by 7 bases, 4 bases remained unmatched. The CDR3 spans 14 residues. In germline, CDR1 is KGHSH, CDR2 LQKENI. The CDR3 DNA is TGTGCCAGCTCACCCCTAGCGGGGGGGCGGGAGCAGTACTTC. Translated: CASSPLAGGREQYF.

The chain carries TRBV6-1 and TRBJ1-1; D is perhaps TRBD1 (5 bases). V lost 5 bases and J 0 bases, leaving 10 bases between the germline ends. CDR3 length: 14 residues. The V gene's germline CDR1 is MNHNS and CDR2 SASEGT. The CDR3 loop reads CASSPDSLNTEAFF. The CDR3 coding sequence is TGTGCCAGCAGTCCTGACAGTTTGAACACTGAAGCTTTCTTT.

V gene TRBV5-1 combines with J gene TRBJ2-2; 7 bases are a match to TRBD1. This CDR3 is built from 15 residues. The junction had 2 bases not matched to a gene; V was cut back by 3 bases and J by 0 bases. The germline CDR1 and CDR2 sequences are SGHRS and YFSETQ. In DNA form, the CDR3 reads TGCGCCAGCAGCTGGACAGGAACGAACACCGGGGAGCTGTTTTTT. Encoded protein: CASSWTGTNTGELFF.

The CDR3 region has the DNA TGTGCCAGCAGTGACTCCTCTAGCGGGAGTAATGAGCAGTTCTTC. As protein: CASSDSSSGSNEQFF. This sequence joins TRBV6-4 and TRBJ2-1; 10 positions match TRBD2. Germline-derived CDR1 and CDR2 are MRHNA and SNTAGT. The CDR3 consists of 15 residues. Losses at the gene ends were 0 bases for V and 7 bases for J; bases not matched to a gene: 3.

This sequence joins TRBV6-1 and TRBJ1-5; maybe TRBD1 (5 bases). Trimming removed 3 bases at V and 7 bases at J, with 10 bases between. CDR3 length: 13 residues. CDR1 and CDR2 from the germline V gene are MNHNS and SASEGT. The CDR3 reads CASSEAGRQPQHF. CDR3 sequence (DNA): TGTGCCAGCAGTGAGGCAGGGAGGCAGCCCCAGCATTTT.

The chain recombines TRBV10-3 with TRBJ1-5, with a weak D call TRBD1 (6 bases). The CDR3 length is 16 residues. Trimming removed 4 bases from V and 0 bases from J, with 13 bases in between. Germline assignment: CDR1 ENHRY and CDR2 SYGVKD. CDR3 nucleotides: TGTGCCATCAGTGGGGAGGGGGGATATAGCAATCAGCCCCAGCATTTT. This sequence encodes CAISGEGGYSNQPQHF.

This clone appeared a single time. The rearrangement uses TRBV2 and TRBJ2-5; 10 nucleotides line up with TRBD2. In germline, CDR1 is SNHLY, CDR2 FYNNEI. The CDR3 loop spans 15 amino acids. V lost 10 bases to trimming and J lost 2 bases; unmatched junction nucleotides: 10. CDR3: CATSHRTSGQETQYF. The CDR3 DNA reads TGTGCCACCAGCCATCGGACTAGCGGACAAGAGACCCAGTACTTC.